One TCR beta chain is described in this entry. These data come from a study of cytomegalovirus exposure and HLA in healthy donors. Libraries were prepared by immunoSEQ multiplex PCR; TCRdb keeps only in-frame clonotypes and omits some of them. The sample records more than 250,000 clones, less than 95% being singletons. The source of this sequence is a woman younger than 45 in good health and CMV-seronegative. The sample consisted of PBMCs.

The CDR3 coding sequence is TGTGCCAGCAGTTACGGGACTAGTTCTAGCACAGATACGCAGTATTTT. Translated: CASSYGTSSSTDTQYF. The chain recombines TRBV6-5 with TRBJ2-3; 8 bases are shared with TRBD2. The CDR3 is 16 amino acids. Germline V CDR1 and CDR2: MNHEY, SVGAGI. V dropped 2 bases and J dropped 0; count of bases not matched to a gene: 4.